This T cell receptor (beta chain) was profiled in a study of cytomegalovirus exposure and HLA in healthy donors. The PCR had 60 Vbeta and 13 Jbeta primers. Repertoires were generated with immunoSEQ multiplex PCR, while TCRdb's copy carries only in-frame clones and drops some. The sample has roughly 73,000 clones; 60% to 75% are singletons. A remark on this clone: Antigen specificity is unknown.

Findings and limits, study-wide: In a later analysis, HLA-associated TCR beta chains were more clonally expanded than equally common others. Some V segments could not be told apart, so they were left out, TRBV6-2 and TRBV6-3 among them.

This CDR3 is 18 amino acids long. Germline values: CDR1 SGHDN, CDR2 FVKESK. The V and J ends lost 4 bases and 3 bases, in that order; junction bases with no gene match: 10. The sample consisted of PBMCs. The V and J genes are TRBV14 and TRBJ2-6, with 9 positions matching TRBD1. The receptor comes from a man aged 65 to 85 in good health and CMV-seronegative. CDR3 in amino acids: CASSRSTGGAGGANVLTF. The DNA of the CDR3 is TGTGCCAGCAGCCGAAGTACAGGGGGCGCAGGTGGGGCCAACGTCCTGACTTTC. Variable domain in full (rest from reference TRBV14 and TRBJ2-6): EAGVTQFPSHSVIEKGQTVTLRCDPISGHDNLYWYRRVMGKEIKFLLHFVKESKQDESGMPNNRFLAERTGGTYSTLKVQPAELEDSGVYFCASSRSTGGAGGANVLTFGAGSRLTVL.